This T cell receptor beta chain was sequenced for a study of T cell changes during pregnancy in multiple sclerosis. TCRdb's table, derived via immunoSEQ multiplex PCR, lists solely in-frame clones and lacks some. Of roughly 38,000 clones listed, approximately 90% are singletons. The ends lost 5 bases at V and 6 bases at J; junction bases unmatched: 4. The CDR3 runs 13 residues. Per germline, CDR1 SGHTA and CDR2 FQGTGA. The sequence was collected from a female donor with multiple sclerosis, enrolled in a pregnancy study. The V gene is TRBV7-3, the J gene TRBJ2-7; 10 nucleotides match TRBD1. This specimen consisted of CD8+ T cells from peripheral blood mononuclear cells, obtained before pregnancy. DNA of the CDR3: TGTGCCAGCAGCGTCGGGACAGGGGCCGAGCAGTACTTC. Amino acid sequence: CASSVGTGAEQYF.